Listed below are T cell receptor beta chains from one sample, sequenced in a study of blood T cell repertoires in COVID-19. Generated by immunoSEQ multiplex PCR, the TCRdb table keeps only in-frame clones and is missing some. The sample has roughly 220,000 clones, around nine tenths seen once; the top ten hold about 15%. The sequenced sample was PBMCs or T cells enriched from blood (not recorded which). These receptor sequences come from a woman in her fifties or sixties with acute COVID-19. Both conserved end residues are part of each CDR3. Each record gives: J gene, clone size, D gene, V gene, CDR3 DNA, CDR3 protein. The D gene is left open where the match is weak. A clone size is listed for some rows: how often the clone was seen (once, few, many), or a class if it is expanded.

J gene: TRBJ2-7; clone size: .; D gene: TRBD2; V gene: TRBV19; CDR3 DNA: TGTGCCAGTAGTATTTCCTCAGCGGGACCCTCCTACGAGCAGTACTTC; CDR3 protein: CASSISSAGPSYEQYF
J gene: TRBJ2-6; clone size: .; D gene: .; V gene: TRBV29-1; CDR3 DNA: TGCAGCGTTGGTCAGGGCCAAGCTCGTGGGGCCAACGTCCTGACTTTC; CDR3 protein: CSVGQGQARGANVLTF
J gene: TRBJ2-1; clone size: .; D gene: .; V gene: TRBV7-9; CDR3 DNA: TGTGCCAGCAGCTTACGGGAGAGCTCCTACAATGAGCAGTTCTTC; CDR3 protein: CASSLRESSYNEQFF
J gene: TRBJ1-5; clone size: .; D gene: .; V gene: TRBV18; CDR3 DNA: TGTGCCAGCTCACCGAGCAATAGCAATCAGCCCCAGCATTTT; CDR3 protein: CASSPSNSNQPQHF
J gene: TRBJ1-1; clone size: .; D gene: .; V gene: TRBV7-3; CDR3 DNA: TGTGCCAGCAGCTTAAGGGCCGCCTCAGGGCCCACTGAAGCTTTCTTT; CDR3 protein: CASSLRAASGPTEAFF
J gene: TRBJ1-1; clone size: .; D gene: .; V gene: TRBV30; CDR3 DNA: TGTGCCTGGACGCGTACTGAAGCTTTCTTT; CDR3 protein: CAWTRTEAFF
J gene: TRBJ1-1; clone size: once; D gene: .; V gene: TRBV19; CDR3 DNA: TGTGCCAGTAGTATAAGAGAACAGGGTGGGACTGAAGCTTTCTTT; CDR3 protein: CASSIREQGGTEAFF
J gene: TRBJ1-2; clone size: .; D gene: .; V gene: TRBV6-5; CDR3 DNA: TGTGCCAGCAGTTACTGGGCAGGGGCGGTCTATGGCTACACCTTC; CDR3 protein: CASSYWAGAVYGYTF
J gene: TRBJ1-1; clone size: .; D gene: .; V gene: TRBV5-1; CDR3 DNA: TGCGCCAGCAGCTTTTCGGAGGGGTCGGGCACTGAAGCTTTCTTT; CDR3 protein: CASSFSEGSGTEAFF
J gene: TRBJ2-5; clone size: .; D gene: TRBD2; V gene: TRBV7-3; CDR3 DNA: TGTGCCAGCAGCTTATCGGGACTAGCGGAAAAAGAGACCCAGTACTTC; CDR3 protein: CASSLSGLAEKETQYF
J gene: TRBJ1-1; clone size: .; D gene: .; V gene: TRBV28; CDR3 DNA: TGTGCCAGCAGTTTAGGCTCCATGAACACTGAAGCTTTCTTT; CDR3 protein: CASSLGSMNTEAFF
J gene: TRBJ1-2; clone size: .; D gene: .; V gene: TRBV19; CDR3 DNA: TGTGCCAGTAGTATATTGCCGGGGTGGTATGGCTACACCTTC; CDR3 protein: CASSILPGWYGYTF
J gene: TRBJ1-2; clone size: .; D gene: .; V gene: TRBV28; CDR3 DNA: TGTGCCAGCAGTTTATCTGCAGGGCATTATGGCTACACCTTC; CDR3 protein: CASSLSAGHYGYTF
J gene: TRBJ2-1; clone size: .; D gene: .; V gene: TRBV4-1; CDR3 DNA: TGCGCCAGCAGCCAAGGTCCCCGCAGGGTGTACTACAATGAGCAGTTCTTC; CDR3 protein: CASSQGPRRVYYNEQFF
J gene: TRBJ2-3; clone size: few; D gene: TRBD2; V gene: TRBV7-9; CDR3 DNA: TGTGCCAGCAACCTCACAGAATCACTAGCGGGAGTCAGCACAGATACGCAGTATTTT; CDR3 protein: CASNLTESLAGVSTDTQYF
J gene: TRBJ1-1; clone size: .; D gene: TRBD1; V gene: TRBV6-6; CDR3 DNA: TGTGCCAGCAGTTACTCGAAGGGGGCGCGGGACACTGAAGCTTTCTTT; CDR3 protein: CASSYSKGARDTEAFF
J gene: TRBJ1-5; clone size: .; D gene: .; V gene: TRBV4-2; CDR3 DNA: TGTGCCAGCAGCCAAGAACTTTATAGCAATCAGCCCCAGCATTTT; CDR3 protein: CASSQELYSNQPQHF
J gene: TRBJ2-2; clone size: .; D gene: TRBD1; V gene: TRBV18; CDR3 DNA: TGTGCCAGTTCCAACAGGGGGCCGAACACCGGGGAGCTGTTTTTT; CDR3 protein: CASSNRGPNTGELFF
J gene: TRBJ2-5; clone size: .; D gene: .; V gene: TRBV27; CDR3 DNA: TGTGCCAGCAGCCCACCGACTAGAACGGAGACCCAGTACTTC; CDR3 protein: CASSPPTRTETQYF
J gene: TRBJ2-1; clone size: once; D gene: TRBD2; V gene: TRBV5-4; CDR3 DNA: TGTGCCAGCAGCTTTTCTAGCGGCCGCAATGAGCAGTTCTTC; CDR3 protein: CASSFSSGRNEQFF
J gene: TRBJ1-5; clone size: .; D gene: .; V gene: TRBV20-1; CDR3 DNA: TGCAGTGCTAGTTTCGGGTCTTCGGGCAATCAGCCCCAGCATTTT; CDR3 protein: CSASFGSSGNQPQHF
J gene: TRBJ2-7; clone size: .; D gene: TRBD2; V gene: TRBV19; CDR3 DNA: TGTGCCAGTAGTTTTAGCGGGAGAGGGGCCTACGAGCAGTACTTC; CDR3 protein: CASSFSGRGAYEQYF
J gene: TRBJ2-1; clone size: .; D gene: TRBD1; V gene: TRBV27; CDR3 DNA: TGTGCCAGCAGCTTGACAGGGGGCGTATACAATGAGCAGTTCTTC; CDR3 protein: CASSLTGGVYNEQFF
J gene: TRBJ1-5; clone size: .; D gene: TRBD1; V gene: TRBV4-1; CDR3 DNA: TGCGCCAGCAGCCAAGTGACAGGGGCCAATCAGCCCCAGCATTTT; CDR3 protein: CASSQVTGANQPQHF
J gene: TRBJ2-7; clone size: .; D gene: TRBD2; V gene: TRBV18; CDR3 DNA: TGTGCCAGCTCACCCAGAGGGACTAGCGGCCCCTACGAGCAGTACTTC; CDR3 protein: CASSPRGTSGPYEQYF
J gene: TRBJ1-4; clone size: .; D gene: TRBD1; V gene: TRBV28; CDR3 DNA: TGTGCCAGCAGTTTACAGGGGGCGGGCGAAAAACTGTTTTTT; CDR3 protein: CASSLQGAGEKLFF
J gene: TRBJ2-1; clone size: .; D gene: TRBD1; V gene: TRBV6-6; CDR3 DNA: TGTGCCAGCAGATTCGACAGGGCGAATGAGCAGTTCTTC; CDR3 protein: CASRFDRANEQFF
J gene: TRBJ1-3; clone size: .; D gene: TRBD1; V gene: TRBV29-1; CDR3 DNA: TGCAGCGCGGGGACAGGGGTCGTTGACACCATATATTTT; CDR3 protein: CSAGTGVVDTIYF
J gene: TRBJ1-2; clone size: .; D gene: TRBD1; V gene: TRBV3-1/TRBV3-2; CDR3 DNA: TGTGCCAGCAGCCAAACAGGGGCTAACTATGGCTACACCTTC; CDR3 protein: CASSQTGANYGYTF
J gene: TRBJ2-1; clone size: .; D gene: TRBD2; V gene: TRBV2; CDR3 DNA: TGTGCCAGCATAGGCGGGAGCTCCTACAATGAGCAGTTCTTC; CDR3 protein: CASIGGSSYNEQFF
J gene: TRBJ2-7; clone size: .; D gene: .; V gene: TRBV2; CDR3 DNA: TGTGCCAGCAGCGGCGTAGGGGGGGAACCCTACGAGCAGTACTTC; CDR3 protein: CASSGVGGEPYEQYF
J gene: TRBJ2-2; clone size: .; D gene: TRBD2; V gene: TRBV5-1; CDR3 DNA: TGCGCCAGCAGCCAAGGAGGACTAGGGGTAACCGGGGAGCTGTTTTTT; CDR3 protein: CASSQGGLGVTGELFF
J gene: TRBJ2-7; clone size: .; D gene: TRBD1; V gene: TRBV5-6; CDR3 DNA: TGTGCCAGCAGTTCCCGGGACAGCCCTTACGAGCAGTACTTC; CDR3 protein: CASSSRDSPYEQYF
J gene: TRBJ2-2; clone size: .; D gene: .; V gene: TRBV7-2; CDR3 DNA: TGTGCCAGCAGCTTCGGACTGGACACCGGGGAGCTGTTTTTT; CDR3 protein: CASSFGLDTGELFF
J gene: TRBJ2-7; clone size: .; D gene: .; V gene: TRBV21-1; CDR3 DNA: TGTGCCAGCAGCGAGGAGGGGTGGGAGCAGTACTTC; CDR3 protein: CASSEEGWEQYF
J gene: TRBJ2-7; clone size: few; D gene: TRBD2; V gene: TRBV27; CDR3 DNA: TGTGCCAGCAGTTTAGCCGGGACTAGCGGGGGCATTGAGCAGTACTTC; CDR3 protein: CASSLAGTSGGIEQYF
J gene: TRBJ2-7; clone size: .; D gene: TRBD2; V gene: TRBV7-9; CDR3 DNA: TGTGCCAGCAGCTTAGGGAGCGGGATGCTGAACGAGCAGTACTTC; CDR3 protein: CASSLGSGMLNEQYF
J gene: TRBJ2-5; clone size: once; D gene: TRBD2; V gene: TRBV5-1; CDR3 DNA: TGCGCCAGCAGCCCAACCCCCGGGACTAGCGGAGAGACCCAGTACTTC; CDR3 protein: CASSPTPGTSGETQYF
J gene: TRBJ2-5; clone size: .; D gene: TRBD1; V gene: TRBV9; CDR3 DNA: TGTGCCAGCAGCGCGACAGGGGCGGAGACCCAGTACTTC; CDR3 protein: CASSATGAETQYF
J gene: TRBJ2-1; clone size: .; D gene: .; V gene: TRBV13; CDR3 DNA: TGTGCCAGCAGCCCTACCGGGACTGAAGAATACAATGAGCAGTTCTTC; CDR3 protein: CASSPTGTEEYNEQFF
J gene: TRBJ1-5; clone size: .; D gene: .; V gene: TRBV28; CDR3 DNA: TGTGCCGTCCTCTCAGGGGATCAGCCCCAGCATTTT; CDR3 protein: CAVLSGDQPQHF
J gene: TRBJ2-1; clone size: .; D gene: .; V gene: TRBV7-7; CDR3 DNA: TGTGCCAGCAGCTTGTTAGCGGCGTCGTACAATGAGCAGTTCTTC; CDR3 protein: CASSLLAASYNEQFF
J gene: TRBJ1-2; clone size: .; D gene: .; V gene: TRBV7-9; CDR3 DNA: TGTGCCAGCAGCCCCCTGAGTAGAAGCTACACCTTC; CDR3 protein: CASSPLSRSYTF
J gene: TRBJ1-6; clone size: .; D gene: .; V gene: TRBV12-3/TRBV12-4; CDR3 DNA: TGTGCCAGCAGTCAACAGAATTCACCCCTCCACTTT; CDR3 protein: CASSQQNSPLHF
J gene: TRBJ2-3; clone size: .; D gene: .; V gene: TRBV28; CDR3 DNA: TGTGCCAGCAGTCGGAGGGAAGTTACAGATACGCAGTATTTT; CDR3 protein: CASSRREVTDTQYF
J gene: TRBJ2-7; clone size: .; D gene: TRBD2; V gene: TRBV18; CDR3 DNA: TGTGCCAGCTCACCACCCGGGACTAGCGGGAGCTGGGAGCAGTACTTC; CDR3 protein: CASSPPGTSGSWEQYF
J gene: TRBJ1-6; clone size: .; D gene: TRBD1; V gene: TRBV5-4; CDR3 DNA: TGTGCCAGCAGCTTGGGACAGGGGCTTGACTCACCCCTCCACTTT; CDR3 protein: CASSLGQGLDSPLHF
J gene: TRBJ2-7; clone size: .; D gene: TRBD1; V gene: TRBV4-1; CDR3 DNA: TGCGCCAGCAGCCAAGTGCCGGGACAGGGCTACGAGCAGTACTTC; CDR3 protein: CASSQVPGQGYEQYF
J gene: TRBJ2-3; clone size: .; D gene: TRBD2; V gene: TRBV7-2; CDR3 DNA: TGTGCCAGCAGCTTACAAAGGGGACTAGCGGGACCCACAGATACGCAGTATTTT; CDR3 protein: CASSLQRGLAGPTDTQYF
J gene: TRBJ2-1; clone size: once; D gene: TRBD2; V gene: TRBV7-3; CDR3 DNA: TGTGCCAGCAGCTCGCCGGAGACTAGCGGGACCTACAATGAGCAGTTCTTC; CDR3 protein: CASSSPETSGTYNEQFF
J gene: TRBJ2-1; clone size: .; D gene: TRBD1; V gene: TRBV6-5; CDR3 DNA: TGTGCCAGCAGTTACGACAGGGGCCAGTACAATGAGCAGTTCTTC; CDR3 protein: CASSYDRGQYNEQFF
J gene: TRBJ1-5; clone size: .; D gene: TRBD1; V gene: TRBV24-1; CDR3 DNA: TGTGCCACCAGTGTGAGCGGGACAGGGGGCAATCAGCCCCAGCATTTT; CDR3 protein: CATSVSGTGGNQPQHF
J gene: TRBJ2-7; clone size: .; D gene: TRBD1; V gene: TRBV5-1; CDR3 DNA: TGCGCCAGCAGCTTGGGGGACAGGGCCTACGAGCAGTACTTC; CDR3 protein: CASSLGDRAYEQYF
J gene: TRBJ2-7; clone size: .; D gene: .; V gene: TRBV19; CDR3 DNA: TGTGCCAGTAGCCCCTCGGGACTCGAAACCTACGAGCAGTACTTC; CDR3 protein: CASSPSGLETYEQYF
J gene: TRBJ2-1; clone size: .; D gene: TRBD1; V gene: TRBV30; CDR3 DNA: TGTGCCTGGAGACCCCGGACAGGGGGCGATTATGAGCAGTTCTTC; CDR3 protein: CAWRPRTGGDYEQFF
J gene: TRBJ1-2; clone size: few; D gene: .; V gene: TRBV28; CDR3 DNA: TGTGCCAGCAGTCCGTCGACAGGAAATGGCTACACCTTC; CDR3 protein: CASSPSTGNGYTF
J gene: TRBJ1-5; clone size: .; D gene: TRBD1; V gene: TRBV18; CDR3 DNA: TGTGCCAGCTCACCAACAGGGGGCAATCAGCCCCAGCATTTT; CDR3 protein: CASSPTGGNQPQHF
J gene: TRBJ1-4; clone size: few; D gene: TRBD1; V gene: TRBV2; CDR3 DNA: TGTGCCAGCAGAATCCAGGGGGCGACCTCTAATGAAAAACTGTTTTTT; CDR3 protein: CASRIQGATSNEKLFF